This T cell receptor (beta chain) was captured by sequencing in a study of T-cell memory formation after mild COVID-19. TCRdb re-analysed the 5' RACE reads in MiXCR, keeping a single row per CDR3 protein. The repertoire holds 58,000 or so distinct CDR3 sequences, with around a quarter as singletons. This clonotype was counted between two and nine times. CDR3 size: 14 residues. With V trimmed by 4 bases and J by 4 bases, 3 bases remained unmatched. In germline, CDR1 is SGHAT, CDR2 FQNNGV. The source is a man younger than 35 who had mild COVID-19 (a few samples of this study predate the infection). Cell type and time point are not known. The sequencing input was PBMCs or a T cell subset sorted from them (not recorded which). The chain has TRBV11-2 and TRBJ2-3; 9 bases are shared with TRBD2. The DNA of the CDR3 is TGTGCCAGCAGCTATAGCGGGGGTGCAGATACGCAGTATTTT. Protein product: CASSYSGGADTQYF.